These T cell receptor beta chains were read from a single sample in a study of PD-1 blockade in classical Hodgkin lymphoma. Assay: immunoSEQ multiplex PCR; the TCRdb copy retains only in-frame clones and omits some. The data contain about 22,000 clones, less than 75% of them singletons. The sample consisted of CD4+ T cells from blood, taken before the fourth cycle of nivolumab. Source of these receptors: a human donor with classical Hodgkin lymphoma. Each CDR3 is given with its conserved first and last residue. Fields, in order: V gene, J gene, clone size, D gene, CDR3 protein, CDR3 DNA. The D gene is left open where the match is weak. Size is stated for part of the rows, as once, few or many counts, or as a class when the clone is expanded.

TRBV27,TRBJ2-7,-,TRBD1,CASSMTGKGYEQYF,TGTGCCAGCAGTATGACAGGGAAAGGCTACGAGCAGTACTTC
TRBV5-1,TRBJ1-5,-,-,CASSLWPSQPQHF,TGCGCCAGCAGCTTGTGGCCCAGTCAGCCCCAGCATTTT
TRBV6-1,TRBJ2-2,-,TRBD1,CASSGDRETGELFF,TGTGCCAGCAGTGGGGACAGGGAGACCGGGGAGCTGTTTTTT
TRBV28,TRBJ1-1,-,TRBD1,CASSFPDRGTEAFF,TGTGCCAGCAGTTTCCCGGACAGGGGCACTGAAGCTTTCTTT
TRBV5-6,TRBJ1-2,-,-,CASSLLDTRGVSGYTF,TGTGCCAGCAGCTTATTGGACACCCGAGGGGTTAGTGGCTACACCTTC
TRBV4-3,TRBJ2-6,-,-,CASSQDLGSSSGANVLTF,TGCGCCAGCAGCCAAGATCTCGGCAGCAGCTCTGGGGCCAACGTCCTGACTTTC
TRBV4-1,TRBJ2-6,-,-,CASSQTTGRTGANVLTF,TGCGCCAGCAGCCAAACGACAGGGAGGACTGGGGCCAACGTCCTGACTTTC
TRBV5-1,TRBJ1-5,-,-,CASSIDSNQPQHF,TGCGCCAGCAGTATTGATAGCAATCAGCCCCAGCATTTT
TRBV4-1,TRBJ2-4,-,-,CASSQVNRAAKNIQYF,TGCGCCAGCAGCCAAGTCAACAGGGCAGCCAAAAACATTCAGTACTTC
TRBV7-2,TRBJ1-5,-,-,CASSERPGQLSSNQPQHF,TGTGCCAGCAGCGAAAGACCGGGACAACTGAGTAGCAATCAGCCCCAGCATTTT
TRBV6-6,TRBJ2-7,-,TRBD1,CASSYSRGQSSYEQYF,TGTGCCAGCAGTTACTCGAGGGGACAGAGCTCCTACGAGCAGTACTTC
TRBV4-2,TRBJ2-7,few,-,CASSQDPEGWDEQYF,TGTGCCAGCAGCCAAGATCCTGAGGGATGGGACGAGCAGTACTTC
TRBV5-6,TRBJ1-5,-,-,CASSLEGGYQPQHF,TGTGCCAGCAGCTTGGAAGGGGGGTATCAGCCCCAGCATTTT
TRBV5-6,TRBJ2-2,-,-,CASSKGSANTGELFF,TGTGCCAGCAGCAAAGGGTCCGCGAACACCGGGGAGCTGTTTTTT
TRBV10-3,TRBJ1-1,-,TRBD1,CAISDTGVETEAFF,TGTGCCATCAGTGACACAGGGGTGGAGACTGAAGCTTTCTTT
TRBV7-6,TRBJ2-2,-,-,CASSGGRGPPGGELFF,TGTGCCAGCAGCGGTGGCCGGGGGCCCCCGGGCGGGGAGCTGTTTTTT
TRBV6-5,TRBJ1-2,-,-,CASSRGTLGNYGYTF,TGTGCCAGCAGTCGCGGGACGCTCGGAAACTATGGCTACACCTTC
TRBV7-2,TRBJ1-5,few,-,CASSLGTGFGNQPQHF,TGTGCCAGCAGCTTAGGAACAGGCTTCGGGAATCAGCCCCAGCATTTT
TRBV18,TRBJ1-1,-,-,CASSPPAQLNTEAFF,TGTGCCAGCTCACCACCAGCACAGTTGAACACTGAAGCTTTCTTT
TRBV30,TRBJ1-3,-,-,CAWSINSGNTIYF,TGTGCCTGGAGTATCAACTCTGGAAACACCATATATTTT
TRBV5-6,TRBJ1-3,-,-,CASSFVGSTGNTIYF,TGTGCCAGCAGCTTCGTCGGCAGTACTGGAAACACCATATATTTT
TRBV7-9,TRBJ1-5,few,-,CASSLGSGFQPQHF,TGTGCCAGCAGCTTAGGATCAGGCTTTCAGCCCCAGCATTTT
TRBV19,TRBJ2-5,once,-,CASSSGTAEYF,TGTGCCAGTAGTTCAGGGACGGCAGAGTACTTC
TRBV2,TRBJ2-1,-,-,CASSEGGFNNEQFF,TGTGCCAGCAGTGAAGGAGGGTTTAACAATGAGCAGTTCTTC
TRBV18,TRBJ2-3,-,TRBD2,CASSPLAGGATDTQYF,TGTGCCAGCTCACCCTTAGCGGGGGGCGCCACAGATACGCAGTATTTT
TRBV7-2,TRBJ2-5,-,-,CASSFRETQYF,TGTGCCAGCAGCTTTCGAGAGACCCAGTACTTC
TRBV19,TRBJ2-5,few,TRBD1,CASTQTGARETQYF,TGTGCCAGTACACAGACAGGGGCGCGGGAGACCCAGTACTTC
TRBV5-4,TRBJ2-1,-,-,CASRMGQGEQNNEQFF,TGTGCCAGCAGGATGGGGCAGGGCGAACAAAACAATGAGCAGTTCTTC
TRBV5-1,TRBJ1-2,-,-,CASSSDSPYYGYTF,TGCGCCAGCAGCTCAGACAGTCCCTACTATGGCTACACCTTC
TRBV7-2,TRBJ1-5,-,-,CASSTEAGGNQPQHF,TGTGCCAGCAGCACAGAGGCGGGGGGCAATCAGCCCCAGCATTTT
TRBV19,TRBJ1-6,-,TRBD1,CASSRTGARVPLHF,TGTGCCAGTAGTAGGACAGGGGCCCGGGTGCCCCTCCACTTT
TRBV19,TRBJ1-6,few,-,CASSGKDTYNSPLHF,TGTGCCAGTAGTGGGAAGGACACCTATAATTCACCCCTCCACTTT
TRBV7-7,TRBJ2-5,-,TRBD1,CASRDRYQETQYF,TGTGCTTCCCGGGACAGGTATCAAGAGACCCAGTACTTC
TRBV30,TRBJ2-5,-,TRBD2,CAWSPGTSVTQYF,TGTGCCTGGAGTCCTGGGACTAGCGTGACCCAGTACTTC
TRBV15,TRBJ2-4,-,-,CATSTWTLAKNIQYF,TGTGCCACCAGCACCTGGACTCTAGCCAAAAACATTCAGTACTTC
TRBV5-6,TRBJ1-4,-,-,CASSLDGTGELFF,TGTGCCAGCAGCTTGGACGGTACTGGGGAACTGTTTTTT
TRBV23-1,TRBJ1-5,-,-,CASSQPRAKNRGNQPQHF,TGCGCCAGCAGTCAACCCAGGGCCAAAAACCGGGGCAATCAGCCCCAGCATTTT
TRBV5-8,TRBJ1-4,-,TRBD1,CASRRTGQGGEKLFF,TGTGCCAGCAGACGCACTGGACAGGGAGGGGAAAAACTGTTTTTT
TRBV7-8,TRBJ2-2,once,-,CASSSSSRGNTGELFF,TGTGCCAGCAGCTCTAGTTCGCGGGGGAACACCGGGGAGCTGTTTTTT
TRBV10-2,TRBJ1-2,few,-,CASSDGYGYTF,TGCGCCAGCAGTGACGGCTATGGCTACACCTTC
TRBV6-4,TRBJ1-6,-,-,CASGNSYNSPLHF,TGTGCCAGCGGAAACAGTTATAATTCACCCCTCCACTTT
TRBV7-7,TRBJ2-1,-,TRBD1,CASSLGQGVGEQFF,TGTGCTAGCAGCCTAGGACAGGGGGTGGGTGAGCAGTTCTTC
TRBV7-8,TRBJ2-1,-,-,CASSQRRFGDEQFF,TGTGCCAGCAGCCAGCGACGGTTTGGCGATGAGCAGTTCTTC
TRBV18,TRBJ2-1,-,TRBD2,CASSPRLAGVSYNEQFF,TGTGCCAGCTCACCGCGACTAGCGGGGGTCTCCTACAATGAGCAGTTCTTC
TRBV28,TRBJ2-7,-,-,CASWGPREASYEQYF,TGTGCCAGCTGGGGGCCCAGGGAGGCCTCCTACGAGCAGTACTTC
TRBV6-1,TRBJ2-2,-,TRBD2,CASSGRTSGGGELFF,TGTGCCAGCAGTGGGCGGACTAGCGGGGGCGGGGAGCTGTTTTTT
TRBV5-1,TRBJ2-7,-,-,CASSLSGVVYEQYF,TGCGCCAGCAGCTTGTCCGGGGTAGTCTACGAGCAGTACTTC
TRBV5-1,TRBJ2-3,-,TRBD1,CASKETGGTDTQYF,TGCGCCAGCAAAGAGACAGGGGGGACAGATACGCAGTATTTT
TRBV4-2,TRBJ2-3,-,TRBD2,CASSQELAGTDTQYF,TGTGCCAGCAGCCAAGAGCTAGCGGGGACAGATACGCAGTATTTT
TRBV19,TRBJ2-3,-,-,CASSIEWGSTDTQYF,TGTGCCAGTAGTATAGAATGGGGGAGCACAGATACGCAGTATTTT
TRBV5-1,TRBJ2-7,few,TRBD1,CASSTGQGATYEQYF,TGCGCCAGCAGCACCGGACAGGGGGCTACATACGAGCAGTACTTC
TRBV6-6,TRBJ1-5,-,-,CASSYSDRSNQPQHF,TGTGCCAGCAGTTACTCCGACCGCTCCAATCAGCCCCAGCATTTT
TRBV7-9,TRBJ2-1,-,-,CASSFESSYNEQFF,TGTGCCAGCAGCTTTGAGAGCTCCTACAATGAGCAGTTCTTC
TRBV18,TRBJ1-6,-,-,CASSPFPTNSPLHF,TGTGCCAGCTCACCTTTCCCGACCAATTCACCCCTCCACTTT
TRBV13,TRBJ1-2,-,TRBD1,CASSLGDRLIGGYTF,TGTGCCAGCAGCTTAGGGGACAGGCTCATTGGTGGCTACACCTTC
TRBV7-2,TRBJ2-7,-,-,CASSSPGRASYEQYF,TGTGCCAGCAGCTCCCCGGGACGGGCCTCCTACGAGCAGTACTTC
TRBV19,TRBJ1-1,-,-,CASTPRGLVTEAFF,TGTGCCAGTACCCCGAGGGGGTTGGTCACTGAAGCTTTCTTT